This T cell receptor (beta chain) emerged from a study of T cells in narcolepsy. Study-wide points: No autoreactive T cell clone sequences appeared in some memory CD4+ repertoires. Same-patient CSF and blood CD4+ T cell clonotypes included HCRT-specific and TRIB2-specific autoreactive ones. Reportedly, autoreactive clonotypes were serially detected in patients' blood but not controls'.

About this clone: Antigen: not known.

Looked up from germline, CDR1 is MDHEN and CDR2 is SYDVKM. The V end was cut by 2 bases, the J end by 1 base, with 8 bases between. The CDR3 spans 15 residues. Clones were sequenced by immunoSEQ multiplex PCR, and TCRdb holds only the in-frame ones, with some missing. Of about 35,000 clones listed, roughly nine tenths are singletons. J is TRBJ2-2 and V is TRBV28; no reliable D call. This clonotype was sampled from a human donor with narcolepsy. Sequenced: CD45RA- memory CD4+ T cells from PBMCs. This CDR3 is CASSLGQVNTGELFF. CDR3 DNA: TGTGCCAGCAGTTTAGGGCAGGTGAACACCGGGGAGCTGTTTTTT.